The source of this T cell receptor (beta chain) is a study of CD8 T cells in ankylosing spondylitis. Using quantitative 5'-RACE with molecular barcodes, the authors made TCR beta libraries. One entry per CDR3 protein results from TCRdb running MiXCR on the 5' RACE reads. The sample lists roughly 26,000 distinct CDR3 sequences; around 13% were seen once. Study observations and caveats: Clones linked to disease were reported to show significant enrichment in matched ankylosing spondylitis synovial fluid. It appeared that ankylosing spondylitis blood was characterized by a TCR beta motif of about eight highly homologous variants.

V gave up 3 bases and J gave up 8 bases, with 14 bases separating them. This CDR3 is built from 14 residues. Germline lookup yields CDR1 MGHDK and CDR2 SYGVNS. This clonotype was observed a handful of times. What it binds is unknown. V gene TRBV25-1 combines with J gene TRBJ2-1; no definite D call. The sequence was obtained from a male donor with ankylosing spondylitis or in good health (not recorded which). Sequencing was carried out using blood. CDR3 nucleotides: TGTGCCAGCAGTGATCCCCCGGCTAGAGATGAGCAGTTCTTC. Residues: CASSDPPARDEQFF.